Sequencing of this TCR beta chain was carried out in a study of T cells in Graves' hyperthyroidism and ophthalmopathy. Amplified TCR beta CDR3 regions came from RNA transcripts. The HTBI primer set served for first-round RT-PCR of the TCR CDR3. TCRdb re-called the multiplex PCR reads through MiXCR, storing one row per CDR3 protein. The data hold around 280,000 distinct CDR3 sequences, with approximately 13% observed a single time. The CDR3 totals 16 residues. V dropped 3 bases and J dropped 5; count of bases not matched to a gene: 7. The germline CDR1 and CDR2 sequences are KGHDR and SFDVKD. This clonotype was seen only a few times.

This receptor was obtained from a woman aged 40 to 49 with Graves' hyperthyroidism. The J gene is TRBJ2-5, the V gene TRBV24-1, with 11 bases lining up with TRBD1. Sequencing was carried out using blood. CDR3 DNA: TGTGCCACCAGTGATCCGGACAGGGGGCATGAGGAGACCCAGTACTTC. Protein sequence: CATSDPDRGHEETQYF.